Included here is one TCR beta chain sequence, with context. Unmatched junction bases numbered 4, after V lost 6 bases and J lost 8 bases. From germline, CDR1 is MDHEN and CDR2 SYDVKM. The CDR3 spans 12 residues. Sequencing used immunoSEQ multiplex PCR; TCRdb keeps in-frame clones, though not all of them. The data show about 100,000 clones, 86% seen once. The record originates from a study of T cell responses to AZD1222 COVID-19 vaccine. The source of this sequence is an adult who received the MenACWY meningococcal vaccine as a control. The gene calls are TRBV28 and TRBJ1-2, with 9 nucleotides matching TRBD1. Sequencing was performed on peripheral blood, taken 28 days after the second dose of the MenACWY control vaccine. The chain's CDR3 is CASSLGTGGYTF. CDR3 in DNA: TGTGCCAGCAGCCTGGGGACAGGGGGCTACACCTTC.